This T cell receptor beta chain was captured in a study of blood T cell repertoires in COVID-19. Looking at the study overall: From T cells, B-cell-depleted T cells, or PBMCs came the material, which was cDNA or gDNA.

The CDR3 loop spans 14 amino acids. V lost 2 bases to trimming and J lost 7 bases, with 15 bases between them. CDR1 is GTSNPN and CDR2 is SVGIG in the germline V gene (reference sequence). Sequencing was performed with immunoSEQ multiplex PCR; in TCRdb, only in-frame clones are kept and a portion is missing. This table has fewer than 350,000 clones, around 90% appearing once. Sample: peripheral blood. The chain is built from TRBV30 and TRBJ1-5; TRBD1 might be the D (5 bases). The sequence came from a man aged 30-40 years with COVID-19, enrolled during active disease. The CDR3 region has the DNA TGTGCCTGGAGTCACCCAGGGTGGGGACAGCCCCAGCATTTT. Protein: CAWSHPGWGQPQHF.